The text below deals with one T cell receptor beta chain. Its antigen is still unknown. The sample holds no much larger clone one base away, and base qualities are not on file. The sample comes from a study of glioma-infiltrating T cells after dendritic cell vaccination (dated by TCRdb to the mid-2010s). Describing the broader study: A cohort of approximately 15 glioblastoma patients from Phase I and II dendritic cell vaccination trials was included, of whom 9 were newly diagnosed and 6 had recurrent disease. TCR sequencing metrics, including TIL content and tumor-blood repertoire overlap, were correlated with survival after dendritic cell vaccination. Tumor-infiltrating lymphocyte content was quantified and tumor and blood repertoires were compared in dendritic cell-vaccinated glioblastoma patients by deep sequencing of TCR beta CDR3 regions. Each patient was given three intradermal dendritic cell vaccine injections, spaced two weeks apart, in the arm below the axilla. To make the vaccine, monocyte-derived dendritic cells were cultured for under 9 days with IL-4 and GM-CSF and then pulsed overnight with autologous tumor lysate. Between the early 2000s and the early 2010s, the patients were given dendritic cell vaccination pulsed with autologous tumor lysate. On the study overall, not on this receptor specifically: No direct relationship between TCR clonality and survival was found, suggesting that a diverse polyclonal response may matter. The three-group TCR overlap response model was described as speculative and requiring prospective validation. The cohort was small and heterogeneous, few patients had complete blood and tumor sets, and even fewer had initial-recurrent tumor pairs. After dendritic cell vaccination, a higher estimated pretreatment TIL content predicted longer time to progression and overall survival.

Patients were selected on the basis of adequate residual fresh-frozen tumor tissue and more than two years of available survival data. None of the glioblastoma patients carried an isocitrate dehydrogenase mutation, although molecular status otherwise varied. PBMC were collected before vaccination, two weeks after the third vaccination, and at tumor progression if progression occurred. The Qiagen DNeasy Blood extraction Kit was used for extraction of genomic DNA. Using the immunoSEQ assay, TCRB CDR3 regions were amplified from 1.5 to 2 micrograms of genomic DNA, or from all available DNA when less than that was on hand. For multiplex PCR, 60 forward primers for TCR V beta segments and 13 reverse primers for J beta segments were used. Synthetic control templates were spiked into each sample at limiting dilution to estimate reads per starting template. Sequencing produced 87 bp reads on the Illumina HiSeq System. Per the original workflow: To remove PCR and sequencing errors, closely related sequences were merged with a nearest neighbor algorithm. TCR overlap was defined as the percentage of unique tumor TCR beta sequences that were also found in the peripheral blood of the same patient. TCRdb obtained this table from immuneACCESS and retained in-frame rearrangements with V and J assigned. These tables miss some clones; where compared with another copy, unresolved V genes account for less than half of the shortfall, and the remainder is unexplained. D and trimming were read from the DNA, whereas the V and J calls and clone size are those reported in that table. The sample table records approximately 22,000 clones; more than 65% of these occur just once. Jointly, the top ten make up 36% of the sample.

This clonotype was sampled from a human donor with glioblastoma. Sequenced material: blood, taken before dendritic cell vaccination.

The CDR3 is CATSLGLAGENEQFF. The DNA is TGTGCCACCAGTTTGGGACTAGCGGGGGAGAATGAGCAGTTCTTC. The rearrangement combines TRBV15 with TRBJ2-1, with 14 central nucleotides matching TRBD2. The CDR3 goes from the cysteine to the phenylalanine over 15 residues. Solely the CDR3 DNA is kept, with 45 bases framed from the first base. The germline V end is reduced by 6 bases and the J end by 7 bases; junction bases left unmatched: 5. Per the germline V gene (reference sequence), LNHNV is the CDR1 and YYDKDF is the CDR2.